This is a list of T cell receptor beta chains from one sample in a study of naive and memory T cell subsets. TCRdb passed the UMI-ligation and nested PCR reads through MiXCR, listing each CDR3 protein once. The sample shows under 150,000 distinct CDR3 sequences, approximately 21% of them seen only once. Sequences were obtained from naive CD8+ T cells from blood. The receptors were sampled from a human donor in good health. The CDR3 runs from the conserved cysteine through the conserved F or W. Fields, in order: V gene, CDR3 length, clone size, CDR3 protein. Clone size is not always given. Where it is, it says once, few, many or a class for expanded clones.

>TRBV6-2/TRBV6-3|12|few
CASSYGNYEQYF
>TRBV27|16|-
CASSLSAQGGLQPQHF
>TRBV25-1|15|few
CATLGLGRGSYEQYF
>TRBV5-1|16|-
CASSLYVAGAGDTQYF
>TRBV5-1|12|few
CASSVTGDEAFF
>TRBV6-5|18|-
CASSYSILGTQSADTQYF
>TRBV19|14|many
CASRSPAGGTEAFF
>TRBV6-5|17|-
CASSYSILGFSENGYTF
>TRBV27|11|few
CASKRTDTQYF
>TRBV12-3/TRBV12-4|18|few
CASSPGLAGGPWVDTQYF